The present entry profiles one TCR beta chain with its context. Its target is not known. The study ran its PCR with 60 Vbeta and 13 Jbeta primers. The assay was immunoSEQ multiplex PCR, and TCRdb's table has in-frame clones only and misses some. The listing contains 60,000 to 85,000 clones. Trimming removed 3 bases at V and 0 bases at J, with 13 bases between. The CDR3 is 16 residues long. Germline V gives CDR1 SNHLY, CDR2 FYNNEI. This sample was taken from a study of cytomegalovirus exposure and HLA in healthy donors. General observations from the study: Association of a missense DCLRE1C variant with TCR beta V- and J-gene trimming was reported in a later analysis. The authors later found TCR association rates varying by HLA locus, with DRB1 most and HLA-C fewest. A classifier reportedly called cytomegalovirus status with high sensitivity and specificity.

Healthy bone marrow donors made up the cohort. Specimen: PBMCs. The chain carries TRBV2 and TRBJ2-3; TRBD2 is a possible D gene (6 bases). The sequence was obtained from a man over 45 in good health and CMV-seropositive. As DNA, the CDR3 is TGTGCCAGCAGTGAGAGCGGGTTTACTAGCACAGATACGCAGTATTTT. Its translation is CASSESGFTSTDTQYF.